These 10 T cell receptor beta chains came from one sample sequenced in a study of blood T cell repertoires in COVID-19. Libraries were prepared by immunoSEQ multiplex PCR; TCRdb keeps only in-frame clonotypes and omits some of them. The sample contains about 200,000 clones, around nine tenths of which appear only once. The material sequenced was peripheral blood. The receptors shown here come from a man younger than 35 with active or convalescent COVID-19.

J is TRBJ2-1 and V is TRBV7-8; 8 positions match TRBD2. CDR1 is SGHVS, CDR2 FQNEAQ, per germline. This CDR3 is built from 15 residues. J was trimmed by 8 bases and V by 3 bases; bases with no gene match: 9. This CDR3 is CASSFSGGSMDEQFF. The CDR3 DNA is TGTGCCAGCAGCTTCTCGGGGGGGTCCATGGATGAGCAGTTCTTC.

The V gene is TRBV27, the J gene TRBJ2-7; 14 bases match TRBD2. The trim removed 6 bases at V and 7 bases at J, leaving 5 bases unmatched. Germline CDR1 reads MNHEY; CDR2 reads SMNVEV (reference sequence). The CDR3 spans 14 residues. The CDR3 region is CASRLTSGRGEQYF. CDR3 DNA: TGTGCCAGCAGATTGACTAGCGGGAGGGGAGAGCAGTACTTC.

This chain's CDR3 is CASSMGREGEQYF. The CDR3 DNA sequence: TGTGCCAGCAGCATGGGTCGGGAGGGCGAGCAGTACTTC. This chain uses TRBV7-8 with TRBJ2-7, with 8 positions matching TRBD2. Trimming took 5 bases from V and 6 from J; bases not matched to a gene: 6. The CDR3 spans 13 residues. From germline, CDR1 is SGHVS and CDR2 FQNEAQ.

This clone came up a few times. The V and J genes are TRBV7-8 and TRBJ1-1; tentatively, D is TRBD1 (6 bases). CDR3 size: 11 residues. Deletions cut 5 bases from V and 10 bases from J, with 11 bases between. Germline V gene data show CDR1 as SGHVS and CDR2 as FQNEAQ. The chain's CDR3 is CASSLTGLAFF. CDR3 DNA: TGTGCCAGCAGCCTTACAGGGTTAGCTTTCTTT.

CDR3 in DNA: TGCGCCAGCAGCCAACCGGGGGGACAGGCCTACGAGCAGTACTTC. Translating it yields CASSQPGGQAYEQYF. The V call is TRBV4-1, the J call TRBJ2-7, with a tentative D call TRBD1 (8 bases). V was clipped by 2 bases and J by 2 bases, with 13 bases between them. Germline V CDR1 and CDR2: MGHRA, YSYEKL. This CDR3 has 15 residues.

This chain links TRBV2 with TRBJ1-2, with D possibly matching TRBD1 (6 bases). Germline CDR1 SNHLY, CDR2 FYNNEI. Trimming cost V 6 bases and J 3 bases, with 14 bases left between them. CDR3 length: 14 amino acids. CDR3 protein: CASSPPGTYYGYTF. The CDR3 nucleotides read TGTGCCAGCAGCCCTCCCGGGACATACTATGGCTACACCTTC.

This rearrangement joins TRBV5-4 to TRBJ1-2; 7 nucleotides agree with TRBD1. The trim removed 7 bases at V and 6 bases at J, leaving 9 bases unmatched. Germline CDR1 and CDR2: SGHNT and YYREEE (reference sequence). CDR3 size: 13 residues. This chain's CDR3 is CASSVDREDGYTF. The DNA of the CDR3 is TGTGCCAGCTCGGTTGACAGGGAGGATGGCTACACCTTC.

This chain's CDR3 is CASSRGTSSYNEQFF. CDR3 nucleotides: TGCGCCAGCAGCCGTGGGACTAGCTCCTACAATGAGCAGTTCTTC. V usage is TRBV5-1 and J usage is TRBJ2-1, with 8 bases that match TRBD2. The CDR3 has 15 amino acids. Germline V gene data show CDR1 as SGHRS and CDR2 as YFSETQ. The J segment lost 0 bases and the V segment lost 4 bases, leaving 3 bases of the junction unmatched.

The chain is built from TRBV6-5 and TRBJ1-2, with TRBD1 matching over 7 bases. The CDR3 is made up of 15 amino acids. Trimming removed 5 bases from V and 8 bases from J; junction bases left unmatched: 14. Germline CDR1 MNHEY, CDR2 SVGAGI. For the CDR3, the DNA is TGTGCCAGCAGTAACCCCGGGACAGTGGGTTTAGGCTACACCTTC. It encodes CASSNPGTVGLGYTF.

In this sample, this clone turned up a few times. Other DNA sequences of this sample code for an identical CDR3. The genes are TRBV9 and TRBJ1-2; 7 bases match TRBD1. Losses at the gene ends were 0 bases for V and 2 bases for J; bases not matched to a gene: 1. Germline CDR1 and CDR2: SGDLS and YYNGEE. The length of the CDR3 is 14 residues. The CDR3 here is CASSVDRGNYGYTF. CDR3 bases: TGTGCCAGCAGCGTAGACAGGGGAAACTATGGCTACACCTTC.